Listed here are 23 T cell receptor beta chains from one sample, sequenced in a study of cytomegalovirus exposure and HLA in healthy donors. Researchers ran the PCR with 60 Vbeta and 13 Jbeta primers. Libraries were prepared by immunoSEQ multiplex PCR; TCRdb keeps only in-frame clonotypes and omits some of them. This sample yields 150,000 to 200,000 clones, of which around 86% are seen a single time; about 2% belongs to the top ten. Sequencing was performed on PBMCs. Every receptor here comes from a human donor in good health.

The chain links TRBV10-2 to TRBJ2-2, with D possibly being TRBD1 (6 bases). The CDR3 totals 16 residues. The V end lost 4 bases, the J end lost 4 bases, and 16 bases lay between the germline ends. Germline V gives CDR1 WSHSY, CDR2 SAAADI. The CDR3 DNA follows: TGCGCCAGCAGTGCTGACACGGGACAAATCACCGGGGAGCTGTTTTTT. Amino acid sequence: CASSADTGQITGELFF.

This chain connects TRBV4-1 to TRBJ2-5; TRBD2 matches 7 bases. CDR3 length equals 15 residues. J gave up 9 bases and V 0 bases, and 10 bases lay outside the gene matches. CDR1 is MGHRA and CDR2 is YSYEKL in the germline V gene. CDR3 region: CASSQDRLAARSQYF. The CDR3 DNA reads as TGCGCCAGCAGCCAAGATCGCCTAGCGGCGCGGTCCCAGTACTTC.

The rearrangement links TRBV27 to TRBJ1-5, with 7 bases that match TRBD1. Germline V gene sequence: CDR1 MNHEY, CDR2 SMNVEV (reference sequence). V shed 5 bases and J 4 bases; nucleotides not matched to a gene: 14. The CDR3 spans 17 residues. The CDR3 loop reads CASSPTTAYRGNQPQHF. As DNA, the CDR3 is TGTGCCAGCAGTCCAACCACCGCATACAGGGGAAATCAGCCCCAGCATTTT.

This chain links TRBV14 with TRBJ1-6; D is unresolved. With 1 base removed from V and 13 bases from J, the gap between germline ends came to 11 bases. Germline V lookup: CDR1 SGHDN, CDR2 FVKESK. The CDR3 covers 13 residues. DNA for the CDR3: TGTGCCAGCAGCCAAGGGCCACCCTTCCCCCTCCACTTT. It encodes CASSQGPPFPLHF.

This chain joins TRBV27 and TRBJ2-7; possible D gene TRBD2, 5 bases. Between the trimmed V and J ends, which lost 8 bases and 1 base, there was a span of 21 bases. From germline, CDR1 is MNHEY and CDR2 SMNVEV (reference sequence). This CDR3 has 16 residues. The CDR3 loop is CASGRLLGMGSYEQYF. In DNA, the CDR3 is TGTGCCAGCGGGAGATTATTGGGGATGGGATCCTACGAGCAGTACTTC.

The V and J genes are TRBV5-4 and TRBJ1-4; D remains ambiguous. This CDR3 is built from 13 residues. The V end was cut by 4 bases, the J end by 2 bases, with 6 bases between. Per germline, CDR1 SGHNT and CDR2 YYREEE (reference sequence). CDR3: CASSPGTNEKLFF. The CDR3 nucleotides are TGTGCCAGCAGCCCCGGTACTAATGAAAAACTGTTTTTT.

The chain has TRBV15 and TRBJ2-7; 9 bases agree with TRBD1. The trim removed 3 bases at V and 2 bases at J, leaving 8 bases unmatched. The CDR3 length is 16 residues. Germline V CDR1 and CDR2: LNHNV, YYDKDF (reference sequence). The CDR3 coding sequence is TGTGCCACCAGCAGCGGGACAGGGTCACCAACCTACGAGCAGTACTTC. Amino acid sequence: CATSSGTGSPTYEQYF.

The chain couples TRBV29-1 to TRBJ1-5; 8 bases are shared with TRBD1. V lost 8 bases to trimming and J lost 3 bases; unmatched junction nucleotides: 24. This CDR3 is 19 amino acids long. Germline lookup yields CDR1 SQVTM and CDR2 ANQGSEA. The CDR3 coding sequence is TGCAGCCCGTCAACCCATACCGGGACAGGAATAGAAAACAATCAGCCCCAGCATTTT. This gives the protein CSPSTHTGTGIENNQPQHF.

The V and J genes are TRBV7-9 and TRBJ2-7; no definite D call. The CDR3 extends over 13 amino acids. Looked up from germline, CDR1 is SEHNR and CDR2 is FQNEAQ (reference sequence). V lost 5 bases, J lost 2 bases, and 10 bases lay in between. The CDR3 DNA sequence: TGTGCCAGCAGCCAGACACCGACCTACGAGCAGTACTTC. As protein: CASSQTPTYEQYF.

This rearrangement joins TRBV5-6 to TRBJ2-6; D may be TRBD2 (6 bases). The V end was cut by 4 bases, the J end by 0 bases, with 8 bases between. The germline V gene has CDR1 SGHDT and CDR2 YYEEEE. CDR3 length equals 15 residues. CDR3 bases: TGTGCCAGCAGCGAGGGACTCTCTGGGGCCAACGTCCTGACTTTC. Its protein product is CASSEGLSGANVLTF.

The V call is TRBV5-5, the J call TRBJ2-7, with D possibly being TRBD1 (6 bases). The CDR3 extends over 14 amino acids. The V gene lost 2 bases and the J gene lost 1 base, with 10 bases spanning the gap. Germline CDR1 is SGHKS and CDR2 is YYEKEE (reference sequence). The CDR3 DNA reads TGTGCCAGCAGCTTTGGCAGGGGTTCCTACGAGCAGTACTTC. This sequence encodes CASSFGRGSYEQYF.

The chain is built from TRBV28 and TRBJ1-2; D possibly corresponds to TRBD1 (6 bases). Trimming shortened V by 7 bases and J by 5 bases, and 23 bases separated the two germline ends. Per germline, CDR1 MDHEN and CDR2 SYDVKM. The CDR3 runs 16 residues. CDR3 nucleotide sequence: TGTGCCAGCACCCTCGAGAATTTGGGGGCACCGTATGGCTACACCTTC. Protein product: CASTLENLGAPYGYTF.

The DNA for the CDR3 is TGTGCCAGCAGTCGGGACAGCAATTCACCCCTCCACTTT. This codes for CASSRDSNSPLHF. The chain links TRBV9 to TRBJ1-6; 7 bases agree with TRBD1. V lost 5 bases, J lost 7 bases, and 3 bases stayed unmatched. Germline V gene sequence: CDR1 SGDLS, CDR2 YYNGEE. The CDR3 runs to 13 residues.

This chain uses TRBV7-3 with TRBJ2-3; 9 bases align to TRBD1. The J segment lost 14 bases and the V segment lost 5 bases, leaving 8 bases of the junction unmatched. Germline V gene sequence: CDR1 SGHTA, CDR2 FQGTGA. The CDR3 sequence is 12 residues long. CDR3 sequence (DNA): TGTGCCAGCAGCGCGGGGACAGGGCTCGTGTATTTT. This codes for CASSAGTGLVYF.

V and J are TRBV7-6 and TRBJ2-1; 7 bases line up with TRBD1. Germline V CDR1 and CDR2: SGHVS, FNYEAQ. The CDR3 is 16 amino acids. Trimming at V came to 5 bases and at J to 1 base, leaving 8 bases not matched to a gene. This chain's CDR3 is CASSHDREGSYNEQFF. In nucleotides, the CDR3 is TGTGCCAGCAGCCACGACAGGGAAGGGTCCTACAATGAGCAGTTCTTC.

In regard to this clone: This CDR3 is also generated by other DNA sequences in the sample. The rearrangement uses TRBV4-1 and TRBJ2-7; 7 positions agree with TRBD1. CDR1 is MGHRA and CDR2 is YSYEKL in the germline V gene. The CDR3 runs 15 residues. The V segment lost 0 bases and the J segment 3 bases; nucleotides outside the gene matches: 5. CDR3 residues: CASSQDGTAFYEQYF. For the CDR3, the DNA is TGCGCCAGCAGCCAAGATGGGACAGCTTTCTACGAGCAGTACTTC.

The chain is built from TRBV4-2 and TRBJ2-1, with 9 bases lining up with TRBD2. CDR1 is LGHNA, CDR2 YNFKEQ, per germline. The trim removed 2 bases at V and 7 bases at J, leaving 12 bases unmatched. CDR3 length: 17 amino acids. The CDR3 loop reads CASSQPGSLAGFNEQFF. CDR3 sequence (DNA): TGTGCCAGCAGCCAACCGGGTTCCCTAGCGGGGTTTAATGAGCAGTTCTTC.

This chain joins TRBV27 and TRBJ1-6, with 8 bases fitting TRBD1. Germline values: CDR1 MNHEY, CDR2 SMNVEV (reference sequence). CDR3 length: 15 amino acids. V lost 5 bases and J lost 7; bases outside the gene matches: 7. CDR3 bases: TGTGCCAGCAGTCCCAAGACAGGGGCCAATTCACCCCTCCACTTT. Its protein is CASSPKTGANSPLHF.

CDR3 residues: CASSWRQEMNSPLHF. The CDR3 nucleotides are TGTGCCAGCAGCTGGCGACAGGAGATGAATTCACCCCTCCACTTT. The J gene is TRBJ1-6, the V gene TRBV5-5; D may be TRBD1 (6 bases). Germline loops: CDR1 SGHKS, CDR2 YYEKEE (reference sequence). The V and J ends lost 3 bases and 7 bases respectively, with 14 bases between them. The CDR3 length is 15 residues.

This sequence joins TRBV12-2 and TRBJ1-2. TRBV12-2 corresponds to a pseudogene. The CDR3 contains 13 residues. The CDR3: CASRLVGRDGYTF. In DNA form, the CDR3 reads TGTGCAAGTCGCTTGGTGGGGAGGGATGGCTACACCTTC.

The rearrangement uses TRBV9 and TRBJ2-7; 7 positions agree with TRBD2. The germline gives CDR1 SGDLS, CDR2 YYNGEE. The CDR3 contains 15 residues. V lost 0 bases to trimming and J lost 2 bases; unmatched junction nucleotides: 5. CDR3 in amino acids: CASSVGAGETYEQYF. The CDR3 nucleotides are TGTGCCAGCAGCGTAGGTGCGGGAGAGACCTACGAGCAGTACTTC.

Of note for this clone: The sample carries other DNA sequences with the same CDR3. J is TRBJ2-7 and V is TRBV2; 8 nucleotides align to TRBD1. CDR1 and CDR2 from the germline V gene are SNHLY and FYNNEI. V dropped 11 bases and J dropped 4; count of bases not matched to a gene: 10. The CDR3 runs 13 residues. This CDR3 is CAGKTGAAYEQYF. CDR3 DNA: TGTGCCGGTAAGACAGGGGCGGCATACGAGCAGTACTTC.

This clone has a single count. The chain has TRBV2 and TRBJ2-7; D is possibly TRBD1 (5 bases). Trimming took 6 bases from V and 5 from J, leaving 14 bases between them. This CDR3 has 13 amino acids. From germline, CDR1 is SNHLY and CDR2 FYNNEI. CDR3 protein: CASSRAVRNEQYF. CDR3 coding DNA: TGTGCCAGCAGCAGGGCTGTACGGAACGAGCAGTACTTC.